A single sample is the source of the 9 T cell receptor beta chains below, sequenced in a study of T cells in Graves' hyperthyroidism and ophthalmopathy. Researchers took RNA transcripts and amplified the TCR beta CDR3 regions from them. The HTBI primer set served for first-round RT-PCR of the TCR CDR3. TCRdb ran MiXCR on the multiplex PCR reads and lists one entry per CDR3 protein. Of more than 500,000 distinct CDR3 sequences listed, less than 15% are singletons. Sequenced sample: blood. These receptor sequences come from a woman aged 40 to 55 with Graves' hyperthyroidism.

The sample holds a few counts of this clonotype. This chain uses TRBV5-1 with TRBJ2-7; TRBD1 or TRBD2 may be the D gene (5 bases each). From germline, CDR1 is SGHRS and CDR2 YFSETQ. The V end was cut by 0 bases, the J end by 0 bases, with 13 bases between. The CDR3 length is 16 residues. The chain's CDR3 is CASSLATDGTSYEQYF. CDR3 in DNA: TGCGCCAGCAGCTTGGCCACGGACGGGACCTCCTACGAGCAGTACTTC.

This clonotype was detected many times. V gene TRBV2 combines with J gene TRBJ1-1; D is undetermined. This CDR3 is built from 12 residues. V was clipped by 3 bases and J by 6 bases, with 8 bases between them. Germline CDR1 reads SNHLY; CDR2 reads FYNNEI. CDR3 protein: CASSDLGAEAFF. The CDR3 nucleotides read TGTGCCAGCAGTGATCTGGGAGCTGAAGCTTTCTTT.

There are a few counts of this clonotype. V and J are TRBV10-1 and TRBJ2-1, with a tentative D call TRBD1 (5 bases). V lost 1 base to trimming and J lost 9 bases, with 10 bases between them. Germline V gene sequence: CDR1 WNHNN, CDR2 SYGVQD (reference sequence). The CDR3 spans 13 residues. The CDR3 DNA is TGCGCCAGCAGTGAGTTCCAGGGTAGTGAGCAGTTCTTC. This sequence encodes CASSEFQGSEQFF.

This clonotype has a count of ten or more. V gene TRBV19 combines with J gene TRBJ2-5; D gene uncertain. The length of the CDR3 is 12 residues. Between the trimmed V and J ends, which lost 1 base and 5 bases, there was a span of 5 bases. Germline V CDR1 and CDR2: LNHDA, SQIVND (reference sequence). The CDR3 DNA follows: TGTGCCAGTAGTATAGGAGGCGAGACCCAGTACTTC. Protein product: CASSIGGETQYF.

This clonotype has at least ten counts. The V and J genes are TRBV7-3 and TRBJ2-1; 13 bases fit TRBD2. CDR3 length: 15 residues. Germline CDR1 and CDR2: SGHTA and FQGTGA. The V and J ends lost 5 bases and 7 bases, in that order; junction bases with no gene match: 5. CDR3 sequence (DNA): TGTGCCAGCAGCCCAGGGACTAGCGGGAAGAATGAGCAGTTCTTC. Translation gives CASSPGTSGKNEQFF.

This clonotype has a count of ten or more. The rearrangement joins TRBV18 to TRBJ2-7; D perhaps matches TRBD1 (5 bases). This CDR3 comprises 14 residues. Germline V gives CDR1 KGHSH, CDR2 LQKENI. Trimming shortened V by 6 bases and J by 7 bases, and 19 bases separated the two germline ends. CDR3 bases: TGTGCCAGCTCCCCCCGGAGAACCCAGGGTGAGCAGTACTTC. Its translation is CASSPRRTQGEQYF.

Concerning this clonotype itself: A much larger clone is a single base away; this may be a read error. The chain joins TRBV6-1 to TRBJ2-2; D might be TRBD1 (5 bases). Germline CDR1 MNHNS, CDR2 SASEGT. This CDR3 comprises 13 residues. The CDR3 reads CANSVQGSGELFF. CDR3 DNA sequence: TGTGCCAACAGTGTCCAGGGTTCCGGGGAGCTGTTTTTT.

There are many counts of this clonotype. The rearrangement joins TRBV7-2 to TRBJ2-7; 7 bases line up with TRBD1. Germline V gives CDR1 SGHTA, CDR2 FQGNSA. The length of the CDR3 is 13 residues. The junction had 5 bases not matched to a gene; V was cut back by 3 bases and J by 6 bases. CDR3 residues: CASSFGRGFEQYF. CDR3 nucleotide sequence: TGTGCCAGCAGCTTCGGCAGGGGGTTCGAGCAGTACTTC.

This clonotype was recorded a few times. The CDR3 sequence is CASSYSASAAYEQYF. The CDR3 nucleotides read TGTGCCAGCAGTTACTCAGCGAGCGCGGCCTACGAGCAGTACTTC. The chain couples TRBV6-5 to TRBJ2-7; D gene uncertain. The germline V and J ends were trimmed by 0 bases and 2 bases, with 11 bases remaining between them. Germline-derived CDR1 and CDR2 are MNHEY and SVGAGI. The CDR3 extends over 15 amino acids.